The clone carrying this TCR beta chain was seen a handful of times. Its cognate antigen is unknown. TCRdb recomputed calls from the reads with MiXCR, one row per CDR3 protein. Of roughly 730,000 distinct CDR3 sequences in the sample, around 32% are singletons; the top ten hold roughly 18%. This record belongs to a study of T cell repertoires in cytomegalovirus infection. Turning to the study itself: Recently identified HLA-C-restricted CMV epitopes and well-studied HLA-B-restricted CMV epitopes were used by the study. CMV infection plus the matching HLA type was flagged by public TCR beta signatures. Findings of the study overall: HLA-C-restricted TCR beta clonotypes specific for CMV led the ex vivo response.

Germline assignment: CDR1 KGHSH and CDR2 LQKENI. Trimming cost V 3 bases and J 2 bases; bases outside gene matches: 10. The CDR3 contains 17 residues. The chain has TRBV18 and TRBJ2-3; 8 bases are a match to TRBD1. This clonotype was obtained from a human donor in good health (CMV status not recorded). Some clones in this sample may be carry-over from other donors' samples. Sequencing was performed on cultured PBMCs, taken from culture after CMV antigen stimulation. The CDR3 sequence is CASSPLRQGATTDTQYF. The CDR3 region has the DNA TGTGCCAGCTCACCGTTACGGCAGGGGGCTACCACAGATACGCAGTATTTT. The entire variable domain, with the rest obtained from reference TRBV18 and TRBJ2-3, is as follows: NAGVMQNPRHLVRRRGQEARLRCSPMKGHSHVYWYRQLPEEGLKFMVYLQKENIIDESGMPKERFSAEFPKEGPSILRIQQVVRGDSAAYFCASSPLRQGATTDTQYFGPGTRLTVL.